In this sample, the clone carrying this TCR beta chain turned up many times. Its antigen is unknown. A second roughly 7 to 11 cycle PCR used barcoded and J-beta primers. The template-switch adaptor was a 5' adaptor with 12 random nucleotides. It tagged each cDNA molecule. TCRdb re-called the 5' RACE reads through MiXCR, storing one row per CDR3 protein. This sample yields 700,000 or so distinct CDR3 sequences, of which about 43% are seen a single time; around 32% belongs to the top ten. The data belong to a study of blood T cells in healthy people across ages. Study findings and constraints: Percentage of naive T cells showed a strong correlation with TCR beta diversity.

Those donating, healthy Caucasian individuals from Russia, were aged roughly 6 to 100. The amount of total RNA extracted per sample was at least 5 micrograms. There are 21 residues in the CDR3. Trimming cost V 2 bases and J 4 bases; bases outside gene matches: 24. The germline V gene has CDR1 MRHNA and CDR2 SNTAGT. The sample taken for sequencing was blood. V gene TRBV6-4 combines with J gene TRBJ2-5; TRBD2 matches 8 bases. The receptor comes from an elderly man in good health. CDR3 sequence: CASSDPPPEGGGPRERETQYF. Here the CDR3 DNA reads TGTGCCAGCAGTGACCCCCCTCCTGAAGGCGGGGGGCCCCGTGAGCGAGAGACCCAGTACTTC.